Below, 18 T cell receptor beta chains from the same sample are listed, as sequenced in a study of blood T cell repertoires in COVID-19. Profiling relied on immunoSEQ multiplex PCR, and the TCRdb table lists in-frame clones only, not all of them. This sample yields over 100,000 clones, of which over 70% are seen a single time; 6.5% to 8% belongs to the top ten. The sample consisted of peripheral blood. These receptors were collected from a woman aged 45-59 years with acute or convalescent COVID-19.

The sample holds a few counts of this clone. The chain carries TRBV6-5 and TRBJ2-7; 8 positions match TRBD2. The CDR3 spans 13 residues. The V segment lost 6 bases and the J segment 7 bases; nucleotides outside the gene matches: 8. Germline assignment: CDR1 MNHEY and CDR2 SVGAGI. CDR3 sequence: CASRLSGLVEQYF. The CDR3 bases are TGTGCCAGCAGACTATCGGGACTAGTGGAGCAGTACTTC.

The chain couples TRBV5-1 to TRBJ2-7; 8 nucleotides align to TRBD2. This CDR3 is 15 amino acids long. The V segment lost 3 bases and the J segment 4 bases; nucleotides outside the gene matches: 9. CDR1 is SGHRS, CDR2 YFSETQ, per germline. CDR3 bases: TGCGCCAGCAGCTCTGTGTCGGGGGGGACTTACGAGCAGTACTTC. Encoded protein: CASSSVSGGTYEQYF.

The chain links TRBV4-2 to TRBJ1-4, with 10 bases matching TRBD1. With 4 bases clipped from V and 6 bases from J, the junction kept 11 bases outside the gene matches. Germline V gene sequence: CDR1 LGHNA, CDR2 YNFKEQ. This CDR3 spans 17 amino acids. The DNA for the CDR3 is TGTGCCAGCAGCCCTCTATCGGGCGGGACAGGGGATGAAAAACTGTTTTTT. Its translation: CASSPLSGGTGDEKLFF.

The CDR3 is CASSPQDSSSEAFF. The CDR3 bases are TGTGCCAGCTCACCTCAGGACAGCTCAAGCGAAGCTTTCTTT. This chain uses TRBV18 with TRBJ1-1; perhaps TRBD1 as D (6 bases). This CDR3 comprises 14 residues. Germline CDR1 KGHSH, CDR2 LQKENI. V lost 3 bases, J lost 8 bases, and 16 bases lay in between.

The chain uses TRBV6-5 and TRBJ1-4, with 10 bases that match TRBD1. Germline V gene data show CDR1 as MNHEY and CDR2 as SVGAGI. Losses at the gene ends were 6 bases for V and 7 bases for J; bases not matched to a gene: 5. The CDR3 totals 14 residues. The CDR3 loop reads CASRGQGETEKLFF. The CDR3 DNA is TGTGCCAGCAGAGGACAGGGGGAGACTGAAAAACTGTTTTTT.

This chain links TRBV3-1 (or the pseudogene TRBV3-2) with TRBJ2-3, with TRBD1 matching over 9 bases. Germline CDR1 reads LGHDT; CDR2 reads YNNKEL (reference sequence). The CDR3 has 18 residues. V was clipped by 1 base and J by 3 bases; unmatched bases: 11. This chain's CDR3 is CASSQAINRGPRTDTQYF. DNA of the CDR3: TGTGCCAGCAGCCAAGCTATTAACAGGGGGCCCCGAACAGATACGCAGTATTTT.

To note about this clone: Mismatch with germline at one junction end may stem from a read error. This rearrangement joins TRBV7-7 to TRBJ2-1; TRBD2 matches 11 bases. This CDR3 has 16 amino acids. Germline V gene data show CDR1 as SSHAT and CDR2 as FNYEAQ (reference sequence). Here the CDR3 DNA reads TGTGCTAGCAGCTTAAGCACTAGCGGGGGTTCCAATGAGCAGTTCTTC. Amino acid sequence: CASSLSTSGGSNEQFF.

The V and J genes are TRBV18 and TRBJ2-6; D perhaps matches TRBD1 (6 bases). This CDR3 is 17 amino acids long. CDR1 KGHSH and CDR2 LQKENI come from the germline V gene. The V end was cut by 1 base, the J end by 4 bases, with 14 bases between. CDR3 protein: CASSPRQALTGANVLTF. The CDR3 DNA is TGTGCCAGCTCACCACGACAGGCCTTAACCGGGGCCAACGTCCTGACTTTC.

This chain links TRBV7-8 with TRBJ2-7, with D unclear. The length of the CDR3 is 15 residues. The germline V gene encodes CDR1 SGHVS and CDR2 FQNEAQ. V was trimmed by 1 base and J by 0 bases, leaving 10 bases between them. The CDR3 DNA reads as TGTGCCAGCAGCTTAGGGTTTGGCTCCTCCTACGAGCAGTACTTC. It codes for CASSLGFGSSYEQYF.

About this clone: The sample has other DNA sequences that encode this CDR3 too. The rearrangement links TRBV6-5 to TRBJ1-2; D gene uncertain. Trimming shortened V by 0 bases and J by 0 bases, and 11 bases separated the two germline ends. Germline-derived CDR1 and CDR2 are MNHEY and SVGAGI. CDR3 length: 16 amino acids. CDR3 region: CASSYSLGTTNYGYTF. Here the CDR3 DNA reads TGTGCCAGCAGTTACTCCTTAGGTACTACTAACTATGGCTACACCTTC.

The chain uses TRBV4-2 and TRBJ1-2; D is unresolved. The CDR3 runs 16 residues. The V gene lost 0 bases and the J gene lost 8 bases, with 19 bases spanning the gap. From germline, CDR1 is LGHNA and CDR2 YNFKEQ. CDR3 bases: TGTGCCAGCAGCCAAGACTGGGCAGAGGGAAGGACGGGCTACACCTTC. It yields the protein CASSQDWAEGRTGYTF.

V gene TRBV7-9 combines with J gene TRBJ1-4; possibly TRBD1 for D (6 bases). The CDR3 is 15 amino acids. Trimming removed 3 bases from V and 7 bases from J, with 15 bases in between. Germline V gene lookup returns CDR1 SEHNR and CDR2 FQNEAQ (reference sequence). DNA for the CDR3: TGTGCCAGCAGCTTCTCAGGGGAGGGGGGTGAAAAACTGTTTTTT. As protein: CASSFSGEGGEKLFF.

This clone was recorded only once. The V call is TRBV27, the J call TRBJ1-2; maybe TRBD1 (5 bases). Trimming pared 2 bases from V and 3 bases from J, leaving 10 bases between. Germline loops: CDR1 MNHEY, CDR2 SMNVEV (reference sequence). The CDR3 has 14 residues. CDR3 region: CASSLTQGDYGYTF. The CDR3 DNA follows: TGTGCCAGCAGTTTAACTCAGGGTGACTATGGCTACACCTTC.

The V call is TRBV6-4, the J call TRBJ2-7; D may be TRBD1 (6 bases). CDR1 is MRHNA and CDR2 is SNTAGT in the germline V gene. This CDR3 region has 14 residues. V gave up 6 bases and J gave up 6 bases, with 18 bases separating them. The CDR3 DNA is TGTGCCAGCAGCAGAGGGGAACAGGGAGCCGAGCAGTACTTC. It yields the protein CASSRGEQGAEQYF.

In DNA form, the CDR3 reads TGTGCCAGCAACAGGACACCCTATGGCTACACCTTC. This gives the protein CASNRTPYGYTF. The V and J genes are TRBV28 and TRBJ1-2; TRBD1 might be the D (5 bases). Per the germline V gene, CDR1 is MDHEN and CDR2 is SYDVKM. V lost 7 bases, J lost 4 bases, and 10 bases lay in between. The CDR3 contains 12 residues.

This clone was seen more than once but under ten times. The chain recombines TRBV5-5 with TRBJ1-6; TRBD1 matches at 7 bases. The germline gives CDR1 SGHKS, CDR2 YYEKEE (reference sequence). The CDR3 extends over 16 amino acids. V shed 1 base, J shed 2 bases, and the junction held 3 bases outside the gene matches. CDR3 DNA sequence: TGTGCCAGCAGCTTGACAGGGGAACCCTATAATTCACCCCTCCACTTT. The encoded protein is CASSLTGEPYNSPLHF.

This sequence joins TRBV5-1 and TRBJ2-5; 11 bases agree with TRBD2. CDR1 and CDR2 from the germline V gene are SGHRS and YFSETQ. With V trimmed by 0 bases and J by 4 bases, 8 bases remained unmatched. CDR3 length: 17 residues. CDR3 sequence (DNA): TGCGCCAGCAGCTTGGCAACTAGCGGGGGACGGACAGAGACCCAGTACTTC. It is translated as CASSLATSGGRTETQYF.

The gene calls are TRBV10-3 and TRBJ2-3; 11 bases are shared with TRBD1. This CDR3 is built from 15 residues. V gave up 7 bases and J gave up 3 bases; unmatched junction bases: 6. The germline gives CDR1 ENHRY, CDR2 SYGVKD. The CDR3 DNA reads TGTGCCATCAACAATTGGGACAGGGGGACAGATACGCAGTATTTT. As protein: CAINNWDRGTDTQYF.